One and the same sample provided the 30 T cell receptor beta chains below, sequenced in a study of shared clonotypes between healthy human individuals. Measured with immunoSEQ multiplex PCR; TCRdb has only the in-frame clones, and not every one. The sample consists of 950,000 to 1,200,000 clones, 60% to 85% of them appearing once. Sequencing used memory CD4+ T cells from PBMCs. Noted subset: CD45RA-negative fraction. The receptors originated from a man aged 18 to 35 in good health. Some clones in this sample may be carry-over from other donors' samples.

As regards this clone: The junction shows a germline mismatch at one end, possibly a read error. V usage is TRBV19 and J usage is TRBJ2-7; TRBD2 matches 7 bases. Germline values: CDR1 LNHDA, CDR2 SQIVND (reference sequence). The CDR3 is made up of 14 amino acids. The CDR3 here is CASTMSSGSYEQYF. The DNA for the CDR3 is TGTGCAAGTACTATGTCTAGCGGCTCCTACGAGCAGTACTTC.

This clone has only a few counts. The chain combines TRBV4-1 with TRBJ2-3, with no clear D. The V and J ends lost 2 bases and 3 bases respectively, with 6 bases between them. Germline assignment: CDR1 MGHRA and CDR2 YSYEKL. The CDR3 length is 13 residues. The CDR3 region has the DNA TGCGCCAGCAGCCAATTGGGGACAGATACGCAGTATTTT. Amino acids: CASSQLGTDTQYF.

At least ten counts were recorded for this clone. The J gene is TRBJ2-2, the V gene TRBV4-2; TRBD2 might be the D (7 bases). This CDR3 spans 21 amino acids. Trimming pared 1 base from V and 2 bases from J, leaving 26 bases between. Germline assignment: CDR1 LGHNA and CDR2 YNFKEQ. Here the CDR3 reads CASSQVGGGALHPLNTGELFF. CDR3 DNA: TGTGCCAGCAGCCAAGTCGGAGGGGGGGCCCTCCACCCGTTAAACACCGGGGAGCTGTTTTTT.

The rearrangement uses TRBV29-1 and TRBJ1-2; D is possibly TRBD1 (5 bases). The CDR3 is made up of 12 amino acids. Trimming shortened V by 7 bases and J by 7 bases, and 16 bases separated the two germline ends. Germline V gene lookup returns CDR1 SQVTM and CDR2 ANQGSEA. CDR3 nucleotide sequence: TGCAGCGCCGTCAACATTGGGGCTGGCTACACCTTC. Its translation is CSAVNIGAGYTF.

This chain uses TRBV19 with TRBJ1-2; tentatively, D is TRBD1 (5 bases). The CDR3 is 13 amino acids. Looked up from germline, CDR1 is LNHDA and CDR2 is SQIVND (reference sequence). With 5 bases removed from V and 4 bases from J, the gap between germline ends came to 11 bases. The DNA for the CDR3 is TGTGCCAGTAGTCCCGGGGCAGGCTATGGCTACACCTTC. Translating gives CASSPGAGYGYTF.

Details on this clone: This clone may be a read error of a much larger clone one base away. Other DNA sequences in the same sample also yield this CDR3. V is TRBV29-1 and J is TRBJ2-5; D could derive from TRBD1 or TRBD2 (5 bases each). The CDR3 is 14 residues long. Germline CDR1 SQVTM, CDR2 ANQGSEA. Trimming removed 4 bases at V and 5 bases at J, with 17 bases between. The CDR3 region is CSVGGGQVAETQYF. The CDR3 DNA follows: TGCAGCGTTGGGGGCGGGCAGGTTGCGGAGACCCAGTACTTC.

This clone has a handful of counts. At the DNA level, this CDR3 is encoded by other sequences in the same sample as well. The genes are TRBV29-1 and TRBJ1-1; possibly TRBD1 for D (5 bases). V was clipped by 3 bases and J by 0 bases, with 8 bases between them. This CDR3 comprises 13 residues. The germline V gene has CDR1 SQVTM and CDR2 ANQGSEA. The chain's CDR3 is CSVEGQMNTEAFF. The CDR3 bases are TGCAGCGTTGAGGGGCAAATGAACACTGAAGCTTTCTTT.

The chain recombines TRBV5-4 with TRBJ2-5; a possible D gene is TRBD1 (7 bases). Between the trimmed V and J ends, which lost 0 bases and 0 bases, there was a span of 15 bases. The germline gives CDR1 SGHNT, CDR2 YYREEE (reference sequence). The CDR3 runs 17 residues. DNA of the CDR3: TGTGCCAGCAGCTTGGCCAGGGGCGGGACAGACCAAGAGACCCAGTACTTC. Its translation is CASSLARGGTDQETQYF. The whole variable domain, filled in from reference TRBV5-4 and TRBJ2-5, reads ETGVTQSPTHLIKTRGQQVTLRCSSQSGHNTVSWYQQALGQGPQFIFQYYREEENGRGNFPPRFSGLQFPNYSSELNVNALELDDSALYLCASSLARGGTDQETQYFGPGTRLLVL.

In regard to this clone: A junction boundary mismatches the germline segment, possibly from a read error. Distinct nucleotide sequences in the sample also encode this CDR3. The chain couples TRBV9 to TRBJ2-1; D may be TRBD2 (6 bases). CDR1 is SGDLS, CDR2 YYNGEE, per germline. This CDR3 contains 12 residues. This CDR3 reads CASSVVSGEQFF. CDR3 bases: TGTGCCAGCAGCGTAGTTTCGGGGGAGCAATTCTTC. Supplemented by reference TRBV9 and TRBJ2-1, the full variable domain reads DSGVTQTPKHLITATGQRVTLRCSPRSGDLSVYWYQQSLDQGLQFLIQYYNGEERAKGNILERFSAQQFPDLHSELNLSSLELGDSALYFCASSVVSGEQFFGPGTRLTVL.

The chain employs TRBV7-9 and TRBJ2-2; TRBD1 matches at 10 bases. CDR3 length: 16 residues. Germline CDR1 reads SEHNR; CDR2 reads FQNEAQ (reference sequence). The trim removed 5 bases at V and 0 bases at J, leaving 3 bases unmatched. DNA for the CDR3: TGTGCCAGCAGCCGACAGGGGGCGGCGAACACCGGGGAGCTGTTTTTT. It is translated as CASSRQGAANTGELFF.

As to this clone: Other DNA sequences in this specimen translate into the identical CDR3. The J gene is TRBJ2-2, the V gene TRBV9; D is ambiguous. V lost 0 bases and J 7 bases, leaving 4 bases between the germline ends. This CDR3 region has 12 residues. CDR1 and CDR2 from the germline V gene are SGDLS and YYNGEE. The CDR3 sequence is CASSVGFGELFF. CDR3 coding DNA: TGTGCCAGCAGCGTAGGGTTCGGGGAGCTGTTTTTT.

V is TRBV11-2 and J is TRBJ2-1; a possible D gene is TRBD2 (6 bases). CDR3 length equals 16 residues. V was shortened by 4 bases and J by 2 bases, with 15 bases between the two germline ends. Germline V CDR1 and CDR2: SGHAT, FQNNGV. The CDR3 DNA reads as TGTGCCAGCAGCTCCCAGTCCGGCGGGGCCTACAATGAGCAGTTCTTC. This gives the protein CASSSQSGGAYNEQFF.

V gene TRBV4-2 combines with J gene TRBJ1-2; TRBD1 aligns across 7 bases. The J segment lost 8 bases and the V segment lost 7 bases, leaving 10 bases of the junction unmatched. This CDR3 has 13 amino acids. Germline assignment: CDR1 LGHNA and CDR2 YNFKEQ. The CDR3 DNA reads TGTGCCAGCACCGCAACAGGGGACCACGGCTACACCTTC. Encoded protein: CASTATGDHGYTF.

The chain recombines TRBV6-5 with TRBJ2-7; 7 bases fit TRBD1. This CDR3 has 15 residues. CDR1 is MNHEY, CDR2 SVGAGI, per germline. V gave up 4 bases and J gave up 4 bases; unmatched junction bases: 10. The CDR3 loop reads CASSSTGTALYEQYF. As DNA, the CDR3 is TGTGCCAGCAGTTCCACCGGGACAGCCCTTTACGAGCAGTACTTC.

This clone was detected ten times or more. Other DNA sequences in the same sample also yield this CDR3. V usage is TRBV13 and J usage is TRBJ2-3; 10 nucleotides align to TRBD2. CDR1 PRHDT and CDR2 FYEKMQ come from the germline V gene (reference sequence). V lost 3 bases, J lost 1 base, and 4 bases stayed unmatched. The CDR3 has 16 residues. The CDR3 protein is CASSLVSGRGTDTQYF. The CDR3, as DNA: TGTGCCAGCAGCTTGGTAAGCGGGAGGGGCACAGATACGCAGTATTTT.

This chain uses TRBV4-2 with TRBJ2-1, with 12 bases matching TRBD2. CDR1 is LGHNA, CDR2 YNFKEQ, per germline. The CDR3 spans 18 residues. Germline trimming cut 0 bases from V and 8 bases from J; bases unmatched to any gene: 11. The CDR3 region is CASSQDSFASGGDYEQFF. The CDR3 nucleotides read TGTGCCAGCAGCCAAGATAGTTTCGCTAGCGGGGGGGACTATGAGCAGTTCTTC.

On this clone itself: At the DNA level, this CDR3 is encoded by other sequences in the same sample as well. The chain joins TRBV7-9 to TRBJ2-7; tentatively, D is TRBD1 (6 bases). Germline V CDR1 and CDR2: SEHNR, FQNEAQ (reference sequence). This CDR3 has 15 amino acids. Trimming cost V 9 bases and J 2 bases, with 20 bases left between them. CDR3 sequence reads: CASSPSTGFTYEQYF. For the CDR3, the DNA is TGTGCCAGTAGCCCTTCCACAGGGTTCACCTACGAGCAGTACTTC. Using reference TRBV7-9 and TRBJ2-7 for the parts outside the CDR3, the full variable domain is DTGVSQNPRHKITKRGQNVTFRCDPISEHNRLYWYRQTLGQGPEFLTYFQNEAQLEKSRLLSDRFSAERPKGSFSTLEIQRTEQGDSAMYLCASSPSTGFTYEQYFGPGTRLTVT.

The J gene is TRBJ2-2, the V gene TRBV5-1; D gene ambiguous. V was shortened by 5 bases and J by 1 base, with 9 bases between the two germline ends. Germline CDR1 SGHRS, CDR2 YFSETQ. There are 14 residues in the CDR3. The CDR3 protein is CASRLDVNTGELFF. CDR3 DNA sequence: TGCGCCAGCAGACTCGACGTGAACACCGGGGAGCTGTTTTTT.

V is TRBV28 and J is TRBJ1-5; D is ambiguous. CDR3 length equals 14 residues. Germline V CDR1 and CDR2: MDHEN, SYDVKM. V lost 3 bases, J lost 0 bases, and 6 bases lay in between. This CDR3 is CASSFPLSNQPQHF. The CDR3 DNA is TGTGCCAGCAGTTTTCCGCTTAGCAATCAGCCCCAGCATTTT. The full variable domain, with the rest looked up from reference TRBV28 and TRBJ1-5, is DVKVTQSSRYLVKRTGEKVFLECVQDMDHENMFWYRQDPGLGLRLIYFSYDVKMKEKGDIPEGYSVSREKKERFSLILESASTNQTSMYLCASSFPLSNQPQHFGDGTRLSIL.

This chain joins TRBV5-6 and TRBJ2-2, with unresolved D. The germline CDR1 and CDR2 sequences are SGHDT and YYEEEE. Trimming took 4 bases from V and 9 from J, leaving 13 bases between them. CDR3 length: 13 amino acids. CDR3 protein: CASSLVGSWELFF. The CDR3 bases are TGTGCCAGCAGCCTGGTTGGGTCCTGGGAGCTGTTTTTT.

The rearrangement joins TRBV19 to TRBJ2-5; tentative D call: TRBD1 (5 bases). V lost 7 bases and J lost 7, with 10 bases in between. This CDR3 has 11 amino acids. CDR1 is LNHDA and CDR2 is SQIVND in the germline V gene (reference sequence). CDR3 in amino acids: CASKGPRTQYF. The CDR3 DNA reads TGTGCCAGTAAGGGGCCGAGGACCCAGTACTTC.

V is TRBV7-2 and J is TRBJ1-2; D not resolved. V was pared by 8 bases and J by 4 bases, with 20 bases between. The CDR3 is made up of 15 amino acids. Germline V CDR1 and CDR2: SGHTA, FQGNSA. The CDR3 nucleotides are TGTGCCAGCTCCCTGGGTATTGTGAAGGTCTATGGCTACACCTTC. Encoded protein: CASSLGIVKVYGYTF.

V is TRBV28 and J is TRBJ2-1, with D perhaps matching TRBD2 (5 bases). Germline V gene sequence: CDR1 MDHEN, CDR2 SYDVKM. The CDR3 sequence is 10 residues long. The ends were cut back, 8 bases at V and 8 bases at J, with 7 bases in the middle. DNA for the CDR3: TGTGCCAGCGGGAGCGATGAGCAGTTCTTC. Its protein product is CASGSDEQFF. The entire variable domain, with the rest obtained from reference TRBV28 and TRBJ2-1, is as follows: DVKVTQSSRYLVKRTGEKVFLECVQDMDHENMFWYRQDPGLGLRLIYFSYDVKMKEKGDIPEGYSVSREKKERFSLILESASTNQTSMYLCASGSDEQFFGPGTRLTVL.

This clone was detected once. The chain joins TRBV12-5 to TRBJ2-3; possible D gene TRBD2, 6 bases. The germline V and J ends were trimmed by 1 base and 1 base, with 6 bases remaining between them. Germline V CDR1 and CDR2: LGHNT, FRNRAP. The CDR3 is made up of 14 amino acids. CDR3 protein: CASGLAGGTDTQYF. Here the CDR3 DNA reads TGTGCTAGTGGTTTGGCGGGAGGCACAGATACGCAGTATTTT.

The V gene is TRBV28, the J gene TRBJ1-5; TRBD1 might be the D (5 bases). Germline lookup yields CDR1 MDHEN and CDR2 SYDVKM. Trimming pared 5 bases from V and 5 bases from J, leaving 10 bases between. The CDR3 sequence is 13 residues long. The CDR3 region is CASSAGTYQPQHF. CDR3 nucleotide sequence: TGTGCCAGCAGTGCGGGGACTTATCAGCCCCAGCATTTT.

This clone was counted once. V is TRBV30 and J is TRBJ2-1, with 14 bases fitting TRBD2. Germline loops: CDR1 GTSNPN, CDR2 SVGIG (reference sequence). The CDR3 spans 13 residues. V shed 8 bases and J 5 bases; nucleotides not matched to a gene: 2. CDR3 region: CAGTSGSDNEQFF. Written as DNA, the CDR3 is TGTGCCGGGACTAGCGGGAGCGACAATGAGCAGTTCTTC.

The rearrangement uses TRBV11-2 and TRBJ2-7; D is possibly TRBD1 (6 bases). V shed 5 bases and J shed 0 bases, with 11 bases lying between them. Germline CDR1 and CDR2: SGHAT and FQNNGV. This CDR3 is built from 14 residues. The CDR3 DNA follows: TGTGCCAGCAGCCCCGACAGGAACTCCTACGAGCAGTACTTC. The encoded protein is CASSPDRNSYEQYF.

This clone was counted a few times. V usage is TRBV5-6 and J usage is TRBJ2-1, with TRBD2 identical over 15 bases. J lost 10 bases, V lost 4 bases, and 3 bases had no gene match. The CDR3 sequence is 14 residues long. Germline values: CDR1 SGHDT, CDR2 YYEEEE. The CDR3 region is CASSGLAGGREQFF. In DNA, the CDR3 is TGTGCCAGCAGCGGACTAGCGGGAGGGCGAGAGCAGTTCTTC.

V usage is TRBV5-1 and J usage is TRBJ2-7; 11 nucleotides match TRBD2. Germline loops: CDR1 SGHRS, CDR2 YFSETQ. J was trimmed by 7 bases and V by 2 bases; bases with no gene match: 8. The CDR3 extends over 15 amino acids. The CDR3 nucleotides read TGCGCCAGCAGCTTACAACTAGCGGGAGCCGGGGAGCAGTACTTC. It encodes CASSLQLAGAGEQYF. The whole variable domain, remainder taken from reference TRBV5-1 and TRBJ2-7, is KAGVTQTPRYLIKTRGQQVTLSCSPISGHRSVSWYQQTPGQGLQFLFEYFSETQRNKGNFPGRFSGRQFSNSRSEMNVSTLELGDSALYLCASSLQLAGAGEQYFGPGTRLTVT.

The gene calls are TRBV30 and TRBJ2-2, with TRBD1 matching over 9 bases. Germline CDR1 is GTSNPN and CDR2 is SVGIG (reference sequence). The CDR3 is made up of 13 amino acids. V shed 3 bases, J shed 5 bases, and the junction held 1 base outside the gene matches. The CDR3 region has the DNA TGTGCCTGGAGGGGACAGGGAACCGGGGAGCTGTTTTTT. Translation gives CAWRGQGTGELFF.